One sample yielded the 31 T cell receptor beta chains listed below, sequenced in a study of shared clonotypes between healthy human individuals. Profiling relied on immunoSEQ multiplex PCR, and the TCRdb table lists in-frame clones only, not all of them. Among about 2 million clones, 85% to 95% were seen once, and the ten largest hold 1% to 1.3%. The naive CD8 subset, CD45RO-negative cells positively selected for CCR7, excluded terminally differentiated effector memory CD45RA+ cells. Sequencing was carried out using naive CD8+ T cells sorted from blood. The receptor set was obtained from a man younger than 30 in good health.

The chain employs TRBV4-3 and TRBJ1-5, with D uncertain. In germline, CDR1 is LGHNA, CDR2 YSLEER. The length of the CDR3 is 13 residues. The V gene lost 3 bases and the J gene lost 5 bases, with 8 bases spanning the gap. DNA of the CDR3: TGCGCCAGCAGCCACTTAAGGGATCAGCCCCAGCATTTT. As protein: CASSHLRDQPQHF.

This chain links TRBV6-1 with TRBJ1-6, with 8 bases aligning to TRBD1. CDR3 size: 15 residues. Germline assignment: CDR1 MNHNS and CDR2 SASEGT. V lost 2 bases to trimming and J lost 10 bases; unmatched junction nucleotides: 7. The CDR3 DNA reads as TGTGCCAGCAGTGAAATAACAGGGGGGGAATCACCCCTCCACTTT. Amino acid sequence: CASSEITGGESPLHF.

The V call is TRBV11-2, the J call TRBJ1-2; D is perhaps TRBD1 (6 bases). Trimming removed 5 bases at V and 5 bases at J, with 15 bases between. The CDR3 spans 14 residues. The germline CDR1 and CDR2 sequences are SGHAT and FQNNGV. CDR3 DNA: TGTGCCAGCAGCCCAGGGGCATTGAGGTATGGCTACACCTTC. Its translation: CASSPGALRYGYTF. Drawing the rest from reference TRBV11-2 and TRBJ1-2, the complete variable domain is EAGVAQSPRYKIIEKRQSVAFWCNPISGHATLYWYQQILGQGPKLLIQFQNNGVVDDSQLPKDRFSAERLKGVDSTLKIQPAKLEDSAVYLCASSPGALRYGYTFGSGTRLTVV.

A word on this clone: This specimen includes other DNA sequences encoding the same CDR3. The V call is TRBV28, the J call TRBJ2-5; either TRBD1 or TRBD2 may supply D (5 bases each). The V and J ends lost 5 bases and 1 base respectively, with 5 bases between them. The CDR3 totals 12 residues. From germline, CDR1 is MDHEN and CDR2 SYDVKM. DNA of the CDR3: TGTGCCAGCAGTGGGACCCAAGAGACCCAGTACTTC. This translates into CASSGTQETQYF.

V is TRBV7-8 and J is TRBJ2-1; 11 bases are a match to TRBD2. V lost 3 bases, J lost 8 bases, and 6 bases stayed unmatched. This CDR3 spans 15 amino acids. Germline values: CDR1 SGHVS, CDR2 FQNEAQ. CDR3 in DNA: TGTGCCAGCAGCTTGAGTAGCGGGAGGGGGTATGAGCAGTTCTTC. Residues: CASSLSSGRGYEQFF.

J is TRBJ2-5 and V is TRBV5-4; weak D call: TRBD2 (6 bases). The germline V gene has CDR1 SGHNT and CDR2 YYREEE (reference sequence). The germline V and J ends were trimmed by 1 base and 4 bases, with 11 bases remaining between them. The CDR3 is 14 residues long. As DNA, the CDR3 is TGTGCCAGCAGCTTGTGGGGACTGGGAGAGACCCAGTACTTC. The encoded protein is CASSLWGLGETQYF.

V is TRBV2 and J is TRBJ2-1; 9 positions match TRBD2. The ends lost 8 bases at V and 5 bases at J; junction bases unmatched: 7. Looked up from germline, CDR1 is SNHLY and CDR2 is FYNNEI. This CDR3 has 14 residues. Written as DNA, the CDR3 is TGTGCCAGCCGCGTAGCGGGAGAGGACAATGAGCAGTTCTTC. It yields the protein CASRVAGEDNEQFF.

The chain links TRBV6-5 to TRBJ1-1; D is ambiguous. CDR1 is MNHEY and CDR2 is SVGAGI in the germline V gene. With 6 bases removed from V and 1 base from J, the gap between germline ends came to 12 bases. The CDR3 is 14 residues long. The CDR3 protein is CASSSYTTNTEAFF. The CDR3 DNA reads TGTGCCAGCAGCTCATATACGACGAACACTGAAGCTTTCTTT.

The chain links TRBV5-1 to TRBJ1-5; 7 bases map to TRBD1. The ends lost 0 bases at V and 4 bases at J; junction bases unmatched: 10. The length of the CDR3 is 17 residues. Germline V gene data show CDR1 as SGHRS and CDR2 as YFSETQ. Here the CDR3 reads CASSLGLDRVGNQPQHF. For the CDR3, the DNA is TGCGCCAGCAGCTTGGGACTTGACAGGGTTGGAAATCAGCCCCAGCATTTT. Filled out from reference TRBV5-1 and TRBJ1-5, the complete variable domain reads KAGVTQTPRYLIKTRGQQVTLSCSPISGHRSVSWYQQTPGQGLQFLFEYFSETQRNKGNFPGRFSGRQFSNSRSEMNVSTLELGDSALYLCASSLGLDRVGNQPQHFGDGTRLSIL.

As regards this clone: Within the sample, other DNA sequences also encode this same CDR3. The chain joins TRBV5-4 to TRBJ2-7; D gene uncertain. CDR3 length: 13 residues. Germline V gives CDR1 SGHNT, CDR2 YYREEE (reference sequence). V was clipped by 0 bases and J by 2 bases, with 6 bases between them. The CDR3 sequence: CASSLGLTYEQYF. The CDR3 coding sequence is TGTGCCAGCAGCTTGGGATTGACCTACGAGCAGTACTTC.

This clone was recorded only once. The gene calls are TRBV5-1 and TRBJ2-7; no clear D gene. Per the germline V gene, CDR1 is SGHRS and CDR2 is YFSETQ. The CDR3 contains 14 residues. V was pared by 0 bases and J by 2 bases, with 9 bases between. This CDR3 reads CASSLGGIAYEQYF. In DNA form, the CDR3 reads TGCGCCAGCAGCTTGGGTGGAATCGCCTACGAGCAGTACTTC.

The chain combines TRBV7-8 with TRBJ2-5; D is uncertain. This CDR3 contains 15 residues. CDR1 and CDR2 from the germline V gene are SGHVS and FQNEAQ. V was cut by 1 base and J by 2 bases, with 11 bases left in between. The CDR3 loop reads CASSLEGVGQETQYF. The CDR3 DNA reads TGTGCCAGCAGCTTAGAGGGTGTAGGGCAAGAGACCCAGTACTTC.

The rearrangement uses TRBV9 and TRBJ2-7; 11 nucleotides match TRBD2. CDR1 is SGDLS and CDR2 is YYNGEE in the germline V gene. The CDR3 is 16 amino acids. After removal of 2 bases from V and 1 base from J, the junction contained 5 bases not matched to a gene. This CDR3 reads CASSVGLADLSYEQYF. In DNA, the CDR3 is TGTGCCAGCAGCGTGGGACTAGCGGACCTATCCTACGAGCAGTACTTC.

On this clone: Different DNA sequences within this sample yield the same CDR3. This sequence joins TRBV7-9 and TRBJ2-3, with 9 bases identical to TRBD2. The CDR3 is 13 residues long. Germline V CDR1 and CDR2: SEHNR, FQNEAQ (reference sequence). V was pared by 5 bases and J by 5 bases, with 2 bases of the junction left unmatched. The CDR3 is CASSLLAGDTQYF. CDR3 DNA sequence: TGTGCCAGCAGCCTACTAGCGGGAGATACGCAGTATTTT.

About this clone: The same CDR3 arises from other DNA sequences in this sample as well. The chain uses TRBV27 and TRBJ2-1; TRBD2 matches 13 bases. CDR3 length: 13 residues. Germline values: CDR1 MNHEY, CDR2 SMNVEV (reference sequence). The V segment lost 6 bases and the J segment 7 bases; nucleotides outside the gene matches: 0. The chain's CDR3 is CASRLAGGNEQFF. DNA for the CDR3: TGTGCCAGCAGACTAGCGGGGGGGAATGAGCAGTTCTTC.

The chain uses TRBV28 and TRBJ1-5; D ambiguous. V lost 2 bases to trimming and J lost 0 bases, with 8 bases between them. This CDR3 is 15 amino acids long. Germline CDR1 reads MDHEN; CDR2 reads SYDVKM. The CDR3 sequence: CASSLREISNQPQHF. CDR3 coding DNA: TGTGCCAGCAGTTTAAGAGAGATTAGCAATCAGCCCCAGCATTTT.

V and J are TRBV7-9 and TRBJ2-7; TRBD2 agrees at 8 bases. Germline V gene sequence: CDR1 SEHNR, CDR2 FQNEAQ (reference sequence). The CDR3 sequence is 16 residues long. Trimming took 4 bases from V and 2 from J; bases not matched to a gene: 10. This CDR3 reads CASSSPGGNPPYEQYF. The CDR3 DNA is TGTGCCAGCAGCTCCCCGGGGGGGAATCCTCCCTACGAGCAGTACTTC.

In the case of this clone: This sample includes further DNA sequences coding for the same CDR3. Written as DNA, the CDR3 is TGTGCCAGCAGTTACGAGGGGGCGGGGGAGACCCAGTACTTC. The encoded protein is CASSYEGAGETQYF. The chain couples TRBV6-5 to TRBJ2-5; TRBD1 might be the D (7 bases). Trimming took 2 bases from V and 5 from J, leaving 12 bases between them. Looked up from germline, CDR1 is MNHEY and CDR2 is SVGAGI. The CDR3 consists of 14 residues.

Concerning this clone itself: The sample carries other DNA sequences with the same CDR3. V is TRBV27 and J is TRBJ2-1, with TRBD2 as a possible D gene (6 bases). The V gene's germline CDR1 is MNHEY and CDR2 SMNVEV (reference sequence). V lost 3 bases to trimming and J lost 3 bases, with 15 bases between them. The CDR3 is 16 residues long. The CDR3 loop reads CASSLSPGSGYNEQFF. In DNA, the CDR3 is TGTGCCAGCAGTTTGTCCCCCGGGAGTGGCTACAATGAGCAGTTCTTC.

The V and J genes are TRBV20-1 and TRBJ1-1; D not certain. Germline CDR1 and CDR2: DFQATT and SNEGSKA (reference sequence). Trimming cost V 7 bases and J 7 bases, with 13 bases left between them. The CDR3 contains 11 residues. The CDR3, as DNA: TGCAGTGTCCGACAAGACCTTGAAGCTTTCTTT. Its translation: CSVRQDLEAFF.

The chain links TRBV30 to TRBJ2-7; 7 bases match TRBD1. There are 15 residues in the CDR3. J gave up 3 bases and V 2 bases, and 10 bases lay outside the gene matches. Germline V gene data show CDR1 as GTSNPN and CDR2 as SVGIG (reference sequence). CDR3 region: CAWSTVAGGRYEQYF. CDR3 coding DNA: TGTGCCTGGAGTACAGTGGCAGGGGGACGCTACGAGCAGTACTTC.

CDR3 region: CASSYPLARVGGEAFF. For the CDR3, the DNA is TGTGCCAGCAGTTATCCTCTCGCCAGGGTGGGGGGTGAAGCTTTCTTT. The V gene is TRBV6-6, the J gene TRBJ1-1, with a weak D call TRBD1 (5 bases). The V and J ends lost 3 bases and 7 bases respectively, with 21 bases between them. CDR1 and CDR2 (germline): MNHNY, SVGAGI (reference sequence). CDR3 length: 16 residues.

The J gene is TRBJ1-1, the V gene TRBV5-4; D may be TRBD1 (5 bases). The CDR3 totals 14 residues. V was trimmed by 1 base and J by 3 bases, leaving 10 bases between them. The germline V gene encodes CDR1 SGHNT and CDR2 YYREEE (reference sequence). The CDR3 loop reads CASSLSWGDTEAFF. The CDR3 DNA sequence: TGTGCCAGCAGCTTGAGTTGGGGGGACACTGAAGCTTTCTTT.

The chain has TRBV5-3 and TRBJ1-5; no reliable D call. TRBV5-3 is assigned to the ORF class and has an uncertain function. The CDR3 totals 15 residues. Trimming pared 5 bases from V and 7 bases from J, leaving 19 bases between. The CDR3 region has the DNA TGTGCCAGAAGAGCGCGGGGTTGGATCGGGCAGCCCCAGCATTTT. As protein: CARRARGWIGQPQHF.

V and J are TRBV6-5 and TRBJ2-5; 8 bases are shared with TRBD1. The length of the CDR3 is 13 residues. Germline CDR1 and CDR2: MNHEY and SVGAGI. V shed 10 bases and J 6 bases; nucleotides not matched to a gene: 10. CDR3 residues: CATHRQGRKTQYF. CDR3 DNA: TGTGCCACACACCGACAGGGGAGAAAGACCCAGTACTTC.

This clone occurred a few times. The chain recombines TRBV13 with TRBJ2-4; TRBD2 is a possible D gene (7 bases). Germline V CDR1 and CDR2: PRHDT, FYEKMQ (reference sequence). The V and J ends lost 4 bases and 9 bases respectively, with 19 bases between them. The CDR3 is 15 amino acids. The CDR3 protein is CASSWGLAGEGIQYF. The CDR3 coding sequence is TGTGCCAGCAGCTGGGGTCTGGCAGGGGAGGGCATTCAGTACTTC.

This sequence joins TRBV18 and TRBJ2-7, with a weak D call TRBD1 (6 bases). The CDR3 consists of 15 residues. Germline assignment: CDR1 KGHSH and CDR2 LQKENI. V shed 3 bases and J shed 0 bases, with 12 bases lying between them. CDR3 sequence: CASSPAGVTSYEQYF. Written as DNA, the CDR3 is TGTGCCAGCTCACCTGCAGGGGTTACCTCCTACGAGCAGTACTTC.

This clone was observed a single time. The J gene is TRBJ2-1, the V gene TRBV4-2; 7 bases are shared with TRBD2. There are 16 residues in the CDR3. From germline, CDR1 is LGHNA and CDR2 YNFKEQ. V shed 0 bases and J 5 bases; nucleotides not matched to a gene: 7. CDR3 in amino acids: CASSQEREGLNNEQFF. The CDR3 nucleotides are TGTGCCAGCAGCCAAGAGAGGGAGGGCCTTAACAATGAGCAGTTCTTC.

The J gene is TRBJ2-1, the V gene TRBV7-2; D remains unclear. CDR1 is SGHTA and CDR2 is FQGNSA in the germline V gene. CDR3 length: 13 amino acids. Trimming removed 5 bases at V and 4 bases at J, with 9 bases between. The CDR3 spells CASSHDGYNEQFF. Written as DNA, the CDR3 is TGTGCCAGCAGCCACGACGGATACAATGAGCAGTTCTTC.

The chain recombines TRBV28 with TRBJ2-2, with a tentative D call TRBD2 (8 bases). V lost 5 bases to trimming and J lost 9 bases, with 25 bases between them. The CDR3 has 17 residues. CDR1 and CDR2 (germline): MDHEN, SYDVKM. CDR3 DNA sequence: TGTGCCAGCAGTCCGGGGGGGACAGCCCTGTTGGTACGGGAGCTGTTTTTT. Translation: CASSPGGTALLVRELFF.

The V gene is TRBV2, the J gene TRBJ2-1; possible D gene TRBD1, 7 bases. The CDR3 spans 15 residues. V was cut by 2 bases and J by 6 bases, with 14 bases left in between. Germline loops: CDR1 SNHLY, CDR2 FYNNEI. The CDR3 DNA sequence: TGTGCCAGCAGTGAACCGGCAGGGGGGCTCAATGAGCAGTTCTTC. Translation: CASSEPAGGLNEQFF.